This TCR beta chain was sequenced during a study of T-cell memory formation after mild COVID-19. Notes on the study in general: Clones that contracted from day 15 to 85 had balanced CD4/CD8; later expanders were CD4+ biased.

This CDR3 region has 14 residues. From germline, CDR1 is MNHEY and CDR2 SVGEGT. Between the trimmed V and J ends, which lost 4 bases and 2 bases, there was a span of 12 bases. As to this clonotype: Its antigen is undetermined.

5'RACE with constant-segment primers built TCRalpha and TCRbeta cDNA libraries with UMIs. TCRdb redid the calling of the 5' RACE reads with MiXCR, one entry per CDR3 protein. This table holds 85,000 to 120,000 distinct CDR3 sequences, around 15% found once. Sequenced input: PBMCs or a T cell subset sorted from them (not recorded which). The V call is TRBV6-2 or TRBV6-3, the J call TRBJ2-7; D call uncertain. This receptor was identified in an adult woman who had mild COVID-19 (a few samples of this study predate the infection). Cell type and time point are not known. CDR3 in DNA: TGTGCCAGCAGTTCAACAGATTTACCCTACGAGCAGTACTTC. The encoded protein is CASSSTDLPYEQYF.